This T cell receptor (beta chain) was captured in a study of T cell responses to AZD1222 COVID-19 vaccine. Data came from immunoSEQ multiplex PCR; TCRdb stores just in-frame clones and leaves some out. The sample lists under 95,000 clones, roughly nine tenths occurring once. Worth noting for this clone: Antigen: not known.

V lost 7 bases, J lost 0 bases, and 9 bases stayed unmatched. CDR1 is GTSNPN, CDR2 SVGIG, per germline (reference sequence). The CDR3 has 15 amino acids. The study, taken as a whole, reports: Possibly, clonal diversity was underestimated; donors were largely white British and included more females. Nearly half of the spike-specific TCRs reportedly recognize variant regions that carry no mutations.

The receptor was derived from an adult in good health. The V gene is TRBV30, the J gene TRBJ1-1; 9 bases are a match to TRBD1. The material was peripheral blood, obtained on day 0 of AZD1222 vaccination. The CDR3 nucleotides read TGTGCCTCTGGACAGGGGTCCCGGTTGAACACTGAAGCTTTCTTT. It codes for CASGQGSRLNTEAFF. Full variable domain (remainder filled in from reference TRBV30 and TRBJ1-1): SQTIHQWPATLVQPVGSPLSLECTVEGTSNPNLYWYRQAAGRGLQLLFYSVGIGQISSEVPQNLSASRPQDRQFILSSKKLLLSDSGFYLCASGQGSRLNTEAFFGQGTRLTVV.